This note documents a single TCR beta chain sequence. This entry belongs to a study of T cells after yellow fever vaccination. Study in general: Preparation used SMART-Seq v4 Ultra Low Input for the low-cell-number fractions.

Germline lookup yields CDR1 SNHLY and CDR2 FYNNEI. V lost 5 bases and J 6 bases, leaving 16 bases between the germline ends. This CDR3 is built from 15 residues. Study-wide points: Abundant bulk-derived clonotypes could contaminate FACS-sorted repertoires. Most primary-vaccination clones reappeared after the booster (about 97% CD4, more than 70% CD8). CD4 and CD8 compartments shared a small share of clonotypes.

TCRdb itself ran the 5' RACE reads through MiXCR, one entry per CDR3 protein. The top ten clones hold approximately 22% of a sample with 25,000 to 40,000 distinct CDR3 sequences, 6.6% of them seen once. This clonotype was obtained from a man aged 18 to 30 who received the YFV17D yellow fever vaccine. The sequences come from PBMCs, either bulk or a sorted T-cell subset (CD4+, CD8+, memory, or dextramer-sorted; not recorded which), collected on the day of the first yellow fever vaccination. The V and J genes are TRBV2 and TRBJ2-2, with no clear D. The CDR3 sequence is CASSNSLRGSGELFF. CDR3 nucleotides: TGTGCCAGCAGTAACTCCCTTAGAGGTTCCGGGGAGCTGTTTTTT.